This TCR beta chain is drawn from a study of T cells in Graves' hyperthyroidism and ophthalmopathy. This clonotype occurred many times. TCR beta CDR3 regions were amplified from RNA transcripts. The HTBI set primed first-round TCR CDR3 RT-PCR. Using its own MiXCR run on the multiplex PCR reads, TCRdb lists one record per CDR3 protein. The table has around 560,000 distinct CDR3 sequences, approximately 16% seen once; the top ten hold about 17%. CDR1 and CDR2 from the germline V gene are ENHRY and SYGVKD. The CDR3 is made up of 15 amino acids. V was trimmed by 6 bases and J by 0 bases, leaving 15 bases between them. Participants, patients aged 18 to 65, had newly diagnosed hyperthyroidism with a duration under 2 months. Uncontrolled infection, other autoimmune disease, pregnancy or lactation excluded patients. Based on clinical symptoms, serum thyroxine and TRAb, thyroid ultrasound and orbital computed tomography, diagnoses were reached.

The clonotype comes from a woman aged 18-35 years with Graves' hyperthyroidism. V is TRBV10-3 and J is TRBJ2-7; D call uncertain. Sequencing was performed on blood. The CDR3 DNA is TGTGCCATCAGGCGCAGTCATTCCGTCTCCTACGAGCAGTACTTC. Its translation: CAIRRSHSVSYEQYF.